The 7 T cell receptor beta chains below were found in one sample sequenced in a study of vaccination effects on CD4 cells after COVID-19. The assay was immunoSEQ multiplex PCR, and TCRdb's table has in-frame clones only and misses some. The data show 66,000 or so clones, 74% seen once. No antigen is known for these receptors. Following culture for about 11 days, CD4+ T cells were isolated. Vaccine administered to participants consisted of two doses of either BNT162b2 or mRNA-1273. The source was CD4+ T cells from PBMCs cultured without peptide, collected after COVID-19 vaccination. All receptors derive from a human donor who received a COVID-19 vaccine.

V and J are TRBV18 and TRBJ2-6; TRBD1 matches at 9 bases. Looked up from germline, CDR1 is KGHSH and CDR2 is LQKENI. Trimming cost V 3 bases and J 4 bases; bases outside gene matches: 7. CDR3 length: 17 amino acids. Here the CDR3 reads CASSPWTGESGANVLTF. The CDR3 nucleotides read TGTGCCAGCTCACCGTGGACAGGGGAGTCGGGGGCCAACGTCCTGACTTTC.

This clone came up once. V is TRBV10-2 and J is TRBJ2-7, with D hard to call. In germline, CDR1 is WSHSY, CDR2 SAAADI. The CDR3 has 14 residues. The germline V and J ends were trimmed by 0 bases and 3 bases, with 9 bases remaining between them. CDR3 nucleotides: TGCGCCAGCAGTGAGTCGGTAGCAATCTACGAGCAGTACGTC. Amino acids: CASSESVAIYEQYV.

This chain uses TRBV5-1 with TRBJ2-3; 9 bases match TRBD1. This CDR3 region has 16 residues. V lost 0 bases to trimming and J lost 3 bases; unmatched junction nucleotides: 5. Germline V gives CDR1 SGHRS, CDR2 YFSETQ. Written as DNA, the CDR3 is TGCGCCAGCAGCTTGGGGACAGGGGTTAGGACAGATACGCAGTATTTT. Amino acid sequence: CASSLGTGVRTDTQYF.

In this sample, this clone turned up a few times. The chain links TRBV5-1 to TRBJ1-4; no firm D call. The CDR3 covers 14 residues. Trimming removed 5 bases at V and 0 bases at J, with 8 bases between. Germline lookup yields CDR1 SGHRS and CDR2 YFSETQ. The CDR3 here is CASSYGATNEKLFF. CDR3 bases: TGCGCCAGCAGTTACGGTGCAACTAATGAAAAACTGTTTTTT.

The sample holds one count of this clone. The chain combines TRBV5-1 with TRBJ2-7; 9 bases agree with TRBD1. Germline CDR1 reads SGHRS; CDR2 reads YFSETQ. Trimming took 3 bases from V and 5 from J; bases not matched to a gene: 3. This CDR3 is 13 amino acids long. Here the CDR3 DNA reads TGCGCCAGCAGCTACGGACAGGGGAACGAGCAGTACGTC. This gives the protein CASSYGQGNEQYV.

The V call is TRBV7-7, the J call TRBJ2-7; TRBD1 might be the D (6 bases). The CDR3 spans 17 residues. Germline CDR1 and CDR2: SSHAT and FNYEAQ (reference sequence). The V end was cut by 2 bases, the J end by 4 bases, with 21 bases between. This CDR3 reads CASSLKPRQDGKYEQYV. Here the CDR3 DNA reads TGTGCCAGCAGCTTAAAGCCCCGACAGGATGGGAAGTACGAGCAGTACGTC.

The chain uses TRBV9 and TRBJ2-1; D is uncertain. The CDR3 has 14 residues. V lost 0 bases, J lost 7 bases, and 11 bases lay in between. Per germline, CDR1 SGDLS and CDR2 YYNGEE. CDR3: CASSVGPPLNEQFF. CDR3 DNA sequence: TGTGCCAGCAGCGTAGGGCCCCCTCTTAATGAGCAGTTCTTC. Filled out from reference TRBV9 and TRBJ2-1, the complete variable domain reads DSGVTQTPKHLITATGQRVTLRCSPRSGDLSVYWYQQSLDQGLQFLIQYYNGEERAKGNILERFSAQQFPDLHSELNLSSLELGDSALYFCASSVGPPLNEQFFGPGTRLTVL.